This T cell receptor (beta chain) was profiled in a study of blood T cell repertoires in COVID-19. V lost 6 bases, J lost 1 base, and 10 bases lay in between. Germline values: CDR1 MDHEN, CDR2 SYDVKM. The CDR3 contains 14 residues. This clone was recorded once. Using immunoSEQ multiplex PCR, the repertoire was profiled, and TCRdb retains in-frame clones only, with some absent. The sample holds fewer than 60,000 clones, more than 80% seen once. The sequencing sample was made of peripheral blood. The rearrangement links TRBV28 to TRBJ1-3; D is ambiguous. The sequence was obtained from a man between 60 and 75 years old with COVID-19, enrolled during active disease. The CDR3 DNA sequence: TGTGCCAGCAGGCTCGGGTCATCTGGAAACACCATATATTTT. Amino acid sequence: CASRLGSSGNTIYF.